The source of this TCR beta chain is a study of blood T cell repertoires in COVID-19. Overall study context: Samples of COVID-19 (acute and convalescent) were obtained from the United States, Italy and Spain. T cells, B-cell-depleted T cells, or PBMCs supplied cDNA or gDNA.

The CDR3 covers 14 residues. CDR1 is LGHDT, CDR2 YNNKEL, per germline (reference sequence). The V gene lost 1 base and the J gene lost 7 bases, with 11 bases spanning the gap. In the original processing: Researchers report that nucleated cell counts were estimated from reference gene primer amplification. Using immunoSEQ multiplex PCR, the repertoire was profiled, and TCRdb retains in-frame clones only, with some absent. V and J calls and clone size are given by that table; D and trimming were obtained from the DNA. The table includes 200,000 to 300,000 clones, roughly 90% detected once. The chain combines TRBV3-1 (or the pseudogene TRBV3-2) with TRBJ1-5; TRBD1 is a possible D gene (5 bases). The sequence derives from a man aged 55-75 years who had recovered from COVID-19. The sample taken for sequencing was peripheral blood. CDR3 DNA: TGTGCCAGCAGCCAAGTCGCAGGGAGGCAGCCCCAGCATTTT. This translates into CASSQVAGRQPQHF.